The entry that follows covers one TCR beta chain sequence. The sample belongs to a study of blood T cell repertoires in COVID-19. CDR1 and CDR2 from the germline V gene are LGHNT and FRNRAP. CDR3 size: 14 residues. Trimming cost V 2 bases and J 4 bases; bases outside gene matches: 4. Clones were sequenced by immunoSEQ multiplex PCR, and TCRdb holds only the in-frame ones, with some missing. The data show over 200,000 clones, approximately 89% seen once. This chain links TRBV12-5 with TRBJ1-1; 7 bases fit TRBD1. Sequencing was done on a sample of peripheral blood. This TCR was sampled from a woman aged 40 to 50 with acute or convalescent COVID-19. The chain's CDR3 is CASGLPPGGTEAFF. CDR3 DNA: TGTGCTAGTGGTTTGCCCCCAGGGGGCACTGAAGCTTTCTTT.